The 11 T cell receptor beta chains below were found in one sample sequenced in a study of regulatory T cells in long-lasting Graves disease. The authors built TCR beta libraries using iRepertoire HTBI primers and Arm-PCR of CDR3 regions. TCRdb redid the calling of the multiplex PCR reads with MiXCR, one entry per CDR3 protein. The table records 600,000 to 850,000 distinct CDR3 sequences, approximately 29% of them present only once. Specified time point: persistent/refractory GD, antithyroid drugs over 5 years with positive TRAb. PBMCs were the source of the RNA used for TCR sequencing. Sequencing used peripheral blood mononuclear cells (PBMCs), obtained when the disease was refractory, from a patient treated with antithyroid drugs. The receptors derive from a female donor with Graves disease.

This chain connects TRBV20-1 to TRBJ1-2; no reliable D call. CDR3 length equals 13 residues. CDR1 is DFQATT and CDR2 is SNEGSKA in the germline V gene (reference sequence). Trimming removed 6 bases at V and 6 bases at J, with 17 bases between. CDR3 DNA: TGCAGTGCGAGAAAGGACGGGGTAGATGGCTACACCTTC. Translating gives CSARKDGVDGYTF.

The chain links TRBV28 to TRBJ1-3; D might be TRBD1 (5 bases). Trimming pared 7 bases from V and 6 bases from J, leaving 10 bases between. The CDR3 is made up of 12 amino acids. CDR1 is MDHEN, CDR2 SYDVKM, per germline. Here the CDR3 DNA reads TGTGCCAGCATGGGAGGGGTAAACACCATATATTTT. It encodes CASMGGVNTIYF.

V usage is TRBV6-5 and J usage is TRBJ2-5; 7 bases are a match to TRBD1. V was pared by 2 bases and J by 2 bases, with 11 bases of the junction left unmatched. Germline lookup yields CDR1 MNHEY and CDR2 SVGAGI. CDR3 length: 17 amino acids. CDR3 in amino acids: CASSYRLGRGLQETQYF. Here the CDR3 DNA reads TGTGCCAGCAGTTACCGCCTGGGAAGGGGGCTGCAAGAGACCCAGTACTTC.

This clonotype was observed many times. This sequence joins TRBV12-3 or TRBV12-4 and TRBJ1-5; no clear D gene. The CDR3 loop spans 11 amino acids. The V end was cut by 4 bases, the J end by 7 bases, with 5 bases between. The CDR3 DNA reads TGTGCCAGCAGTTACGGGCAGCCCCAGCATTTT. Its translation is CASSYGQPQHF.

This clonotype was counted many times. This sequence joins TRBV20-1 and TRBJ2-5; perhaps TRBD2 as D (5 bases). The CDR3 is 13 residues long. V was trimmed by 2 bases and J by 3 bases, leaving 10 bases between them. The germline gives CDR1 DFQATT, CDR2 SNEGSKA (reference sequence). The CDR3 DNA is TGCAGTGCTAGAAAAGAGGGAAAAGAGACCCAGTACTTC. It encodes CSARKEGKETQYF.

This clonotype was detected many times. This chain connects TRBV28 to TRBJ1-1; D is perhaps TRBD1 (6 bases). Germline V gives CDR1 MDHEN, CDR2 SYDVKM. This CDR3 contains 14 residues. V gave up 6 bases and J gave up 4 bases, with 15 bases separating them. For the CDR3, the DNA is TGTGCCAGCAGCCTACAACAGGGCATCACTGAAGCTTTCTTT. It yields the protein CASSLQQGITEAFF.

The chain uses TRBV5-1 and TRBJ1-2; 11 nucleotides agree with TRBD1. The CDR3 totals 15 residues. Germline V CDR1 and CDR2: SGHRS, YFSETQ. V lost 2 bases and J lost 7; bases outside the gene matches: 7. This CDR3 is CASSLGTGGIGGYTF. CDR3 bases: TGCGCCAGCAGCTTAGGGACAGGGGGAATTGGTGGCTACACCTTC.

The chain joins TRBV27 to TRBJ1-6, with D maybe TRBD1 (6 bases). The CDR3 is made up of 14 amino acids. Germline assignment: CDR1 MNHEY and CDR2 SMNVEV (reference sequence). V lost 2 bases and J lost 7, with 9 bases in between. The CDR3: CASSLSQGNSPLHF. As DNA, the CDR3 is TGTGCCAGCAGTTTAAGCCAGGGGAATTCACCCCTCCACTTT.

Only a few counts were recorded for this clonotype. V gene TRBV20-1 combines with J gene TRBJ2-5; 10 positions agree with TRBD2. The CDR3 covers 16 residues. Germline V CDR1 and CDR2: DFQATT, SNEGSKA (reference sequence). V dropped 0 bases and J dropped 4; count of bases not matched to a gene: 8. The CDR3 loop reads CSARDSRRLAGETQYF. CDR3 sequence (DNA): TGCAGTGCTAGAGATTCTCGGAGACTAGCGGGAGAGACCCAGTACTTC.

In this sample, this clonotype turned up a few times. The chain combines TRBV15 with TRBJ2-2; 8 bases are a match to TRBD2. The CDR3 consists of 18 residues. With 2 bases clipped from V and 9 bases from J, the junction kept 17 bases outside the gene matches. Per the germline V gene, CDR1 is LNHNV and CDR2 is YYDKDF (reference sequence). The DNA of the CDR3 is TGTGCCACCAGCAGACACACACCGGGACTAGACTTCCCCCGGGAGCTGTTTTTT. Its protein is CATSRHTPGLDFPRELFF.

This clonotype was seen ten or more times. This chain joins TRBV6-1 and TRBJ2-7; either TRBD1 or TRBD2 may fit D (5 bases each). V lost 6 bases, J lost 1 base, and 13 bases lay in between. Germline V lookup: CDR1 MNHNS, CDR2 SASEGT. The CDR3 totals 14 residues. The CDR3 region has the DNA TGTGCCAGCAGGTCCCCGTGGGGGTCCTACGAGCAGTACTTC. Translating gives CASRSPWGSYEQYF.